Listed below are T cell receptor beta chains from one sample, sequenced in a study of blood T cell repertoires in COVID-19. Clones were sequenced by immunoSEQ multiplex PCR, and TCRdb holds only the in-frame ones, with some missing. The sample includes 90,000 to 100,000 clones, around 84% of them seen just once. Input material: peripheral blood. The origin of the receptors is a man aged 65 to 79 with active or convalescent COVID-19. Both conserved end residues are part of each CDR3. Each record gives: J gene, V gene, clone size, CDR3 length, D gene, CDR3 DNA, CDR3 protein. A D gene is named only where the DNA matches it firmly. The listing skips clone size in some rows; elsewhere it reads once, few, many or a size class.

TRBJ2-6,TRBV5-1,NA,18,TRBD1,TGCGCCAGCAGCTTGGCGGTCAGGGGGCGTTCTGGGGCCAACGTCCTGACTTTC,CASSLAVRGRSGANVLTF
TRBJ1-2,TRBV2,once,15,TRBD1,TGTGCCAGCAGTGAGAGGGGACAGGGGATAGTCGGCTACACCTTC,CASSERGQGIVGYTF
TRBJ2-7,TRBV28,NA,13,TRBD1,TGTGCCAGCACCCACGGACAGGCCTACGAGCAGTACTTC,CASTHGQAYEQYF
TRBJ1-2,TRBV28,NA,17,TRBD1,TGTGCCAGCAGGGGGGCGGGACAGGCTTTTAGGTTCTATGGCTACACCTTC,CASRGAGQAFRFYGYTF
TRBJ1-2,TRBV28,NA,15,NA,TGTGCCAGCAGTTGGGCCGGGACACCAGAACTAGGCTACACCTTC,CASSWAGTPELGYTF
TRBJ2-5,TRBV29-1,NA,14,NA,TGCAGCGTTGAATCAGGTCAGACCCAAGAGACCCAGTACTTC,CSVESGQTQETQYF
TRBJ1-1,TRBV28,NA,12,TRBD1,TGTGCCAGCAAAACAGGGGGCACTGAAGCTTTCTTT,CASKTGGTEAFF
TRBJ1-5,TRBV28,NA,14,NA,TGTGCCAGCAGTTCACAGGGTGGGAAACAGCCCCAGCATTTT,CASSSQGGKQPQHF
TRBJ1-2,TRBV6-5,NA,12,TRBD1,TGTGCCAGCCAGACAGGGCCCTATGGCTACACCTTC,CASQTGPYGYTF
TRBJ1-5,TRBV28,NA,16,TRBD1,TGTGCCAGCAGTTCACTCGACAGGGGGTACAATCAGCCCCAGCATTTT,CASSSLDRGYNQPQHF
TRBJ1-6,TRBV12-3/TRBV12-4,medium-sized,13,NA,TGTGCCAGCAGTTTAGACCCAGGGTCACCCCTCCACTTT,CASSLDPGSPLHF
TRBJ1-1,TRBV6-5,NA,15,TRBD1,TGTGCCAGCATGGGACCCGGACAGGGGAACACTGAAGCTTTCTTT,CASMGPGQGNTEAFF
TRBJ1-1,TRBV7-8,few,16,NA,TGTGCCAGCAGCTTCAGGACTCCCCCTCGGGACACTGAAGCTTTCTTT,CASSFRTPPRDTEAFF
TRBJ1-2,TRBV27,NA,15,NA,TGTGCCAGCAGACCTACAACAGGGCTCCTCTCGAGCTACACCTTC,CASRPTTGLLSSYTF
TRBJ1-6,TRBV15,NA,16,TRBD1,TGTGCCACCAGCCGAGAAACCGGGACAGCTAATTCACCCCTCCACTTT,CATSRETGTANSPLHF
TRBJ1-6,TRBV9,NA,16,TRBD1,TGTGCCAGCAGCGTACGGGGACAGGCGGATAATTCACCCCTCCACTTT,CASSVRGQADNSPLHF
TRBJ1-3,TRBV5-1,NA,15,NA,TGCGCCAGCAGCTCCTCGGGGGGCTCTGGAAACACCATATATTTT,CASSSSGGSGNTIYF
TRBJ1-2,TRBV5-1,NA,17,TRBD1,TGCGCCAGCAGCCTAGGACAGGGTGAAGCCGGGGGGCATGGCTACACCTTC,CASSLGQGEAGGHGYTF
TRBJ2-1,TRBV6-2/TRBV6-3,NA,16,TRBD2,TGTGCCAGCAGTGATCTAGCGGGGGGGTTCTACAATGAGCAGTTCTTC,CASSDLAGGFYNEQFF
TRBJ1-3,TRBV18,NA,15,TRBD1,TGTGCCAGCTCACCCAACAGGGGGCAGGGAAACACCATATATTTT,CASSPNRGQGNTIYF
TRBJ1-1,TRBV19,NA,15,NA,TGTGCCAGTAGTATATACGCGGGGGGAAACACTGAAGCTTTCTTT,CASSIYAGGNTEAFF
TRBJ2-3,TRBV6-2/TRBV6-3,NA,14,NA,TGTGCCAGCAGTACGGCTGGGGCGAAAGATACGCAGTATTTT,CASSTAGAKDTQYF
TRBJ1-4,TRBV6-5,NA,14,NA,TGTGCCAGCAGACAGACTCAAGGGAGGGAAAAACTGTTTTTT,CASRQTQGREKLFF
TRBJ1-2,TRBV2,NA,14,TRBD1,TGTGCCAGCAGGGGGGACAGTACTAACTATGGCTACACCTTC,CASRGDSTNYGYTF
TRBJ2-7,TRBV2,NA,20,TRBD1,TGTGCCAGCACCGCCGAACTTGGACAGGGGGGCCCCTCTTACTCCTACGAGCAGTACTTC,CASTAELGQGGPSYSYEQYF
TRBJ2-3,TRBV3-1/TRBV3-2,few,18,TRBD2,TGTGCCAGCAGCCAACGCAGGACTAGCGGGGGGCCGACAGATACGCAGTATTTT,CASSQRRTSGGPTDTQYF
TRBJ1-5,TRBV6-1,few,13,NA,TGTGCCAGCAGTGAACCAGATGTTGGGCCCCAGCATTTT,CASSEPDVGPQHF
TRBJ1-5,TRBV19,NA,14,NA,TGTGCCAGTAGTATGTGGGGGGGCAATCAGCCCCAGCATTTT,CASSMWGGNQPQHF
TRBJ2-5,TRBV7-9,NA,15,NA,TGTGCCAGCAGCACCCACGCAGCGAACCAAGATACCCAGTACTTC,CASSTHAANQDTQYF
TRBJ1-1,TRBV25-1,NA,14,NA,TGTGCCAGCTCCATAGGGGGGGCGGACACTGAAGCTTTCTTT,CASSIGGADTEAFF
TRBJ1-1,TRBV19,NA,16,NA,TGTGCCAGTAGTGGCGGCAGGGTCCTAATAGGTTCGAGAGCTTTCTTT,CASSGGRVLIGSRAFF
TRBJ2-5,TRBV28,NA,16,NA,TGTGCCAGCAATAACAGGGTGGTGGGGTACCAAGAGACCCAGTACTTC,CASNNRVVGYQETQYF
TRBJ2-7,TRBV5-8,once,13,TRBD1,TGTGCCAGCAGCGGGGACAGGGCCCACGAGCAGTACTTC,CASSGDRAHEQYF
TRBJ1-1,TRBV7-9,NA,15,NA,TGTGCCAGCAGCCCACAACAGCAACCGAACACTGAAGCTTTCTTT,CASSPQQQPNTEAFF
TRBJ2-7,TRBV18,NA,15,NA,TGTGCCAGCTCACCACCAAGGGACACCTCCTACGAGCAGTACTTC,CASSPPRDTSYEQYF
TRBJ1-2,TRBV6-6,once,14,TRBD1,TGTGCCAGCAGTTTAAACAGGGGGCAGGGTGGCTACACCTTC,CASSLNRGQGGYTF
TRBJ2-5,TRBV3-1/TRBV3-2,NA,13,NA,TGTGCCAGCAGCCAACTAGCTGGGGAGACCCAGTACTTC,CASSQLAGETQYF
TRBJ1-2,TRBV6-5,NA,15,NA,TGTGCCAGCAGTACCGTCCCCTTCGGTAACTATGGCTACACCTTC,CASSTVPFGNYGYTF
TRBJ2-3,TRBV7-2,NA,17,TRBD1,TGTGCCAGCAGCTTAGCCGGGACAGGACTCATCACAGATACGCAGTATTTT,CASSLAGTGLITDTQYF
TRBJ2-7,TRBV5-4,once,14,NA,TGTGCCAGCAGCTTGGCAGCAGGGGCCTACGAGCAGTACTTC,CASSLAAGAYEQYF
TRBJ2-5,TRBV5-6,NA,14,TRBD2,TGTGCCAGCAGCTTGGGACTAGCGGGGGTTACCCAGTACTTC,CASSLGLAGVTQYF
TRBJ1-2,TRBV28,NA,14,TRBD1,TGTGCCAGCAGTTTATGGGGTGACAGGGCAAGGTACACCTTC,CASSLWGDRARYTF
TRBJ1-2,TRBV20-1,NA,11,NA,TGCAGTGCTAGAGTAGTGGATGGCTACACCTTC,CSARVVDGYTF
TRBJ1-4,TRBV9,NA,15,NA,TGTGCCAGCAGCGAGACCGGGACACTCAACGTTAAACTGTTTTTT,CASSETGTLNVKLFF
TRBJ2-5,TRBV5-4,few,16,TRBD2,TGTGCCAGCAGCGTCGCTAGCGGGGGAACACGGGAGACCCAGTACTTC,CASSVASGGTRETQYF
TRBJ1-1,TRBV20-1,NA,11,NA,TGCAGTGCTAGGGAGGGCACTGAAGCTTTCTTT,CSAREGTEAFF
TRBJ1-2,TRBV29-1,NA,13,NA,TGCAGCGTTGTCAGGGAGGGTAACTATGGCTACACCTTC,CSVVREGNYGYTF
TRBJ1-5,TRBV6-2/TRBV6-3,NA,16,TRBD1,TGTGCCAGCAGTTACCAAACCGGGACAGGGGTTCAGCCCCAGCATTTT,CASSYQTGTGVQPQHF
TRBJ2-2,TRBV5-1,NA,15,TRBD1,TGCGCCAGCAGCGTAACAGGGGAAAGCACCGGGGAGCTGTTTTTT,CASSVTGESTGELFF
TRBJ1-2,TRBV5-3,few,18,NA,TGTGCCAGAAGCTTGTTAGCGCCAGGTAAAAGGCGGATCTATGGCTACACCTTC,CARSLLAPGKRRIYGYTF
TRBJ1-5,TRBV28,few,18,TRBD1,TGTGCCAGCAGTTCCCGACCCCGGGACAGATCTTACAATCAGCCCCAGCATTTT,CASSSRPRDRSYNQPQHF
TRBJ1-5,TRBV30,NA,16,NA,TGTGCCTGGAGTGTAAGGGGCGGACCCGGGAATCAGCCCCAGCATTTT,CAWSVRGGPGNQPQHF
TRBJ2-7,TRBV2,NA,14,NA,TGTGCCAGCAGAAGAGACTATCTATCCTACGAGCAGTACTTC,CASRRDYLSYEQYF
TRBJ2-7,TRBV11-2,NA,14,TRBD1,TGTGCCAGCAGCTTGACAGGGAACTCCTACGAGCAGTACTTC,CASSLTGNSYEQYF
TRBJ2-7,TRBV5-6,NA,16,TRBD2,TGTGCCAGCAGCTTGGACGGGACTACCCCCCTCCCAAAGCAGTACTTC,CASSLDGTTPLPKQYF
TRBJ1-5,TRBV7-6,NA,15,TRBD1,TGTGCCAGCAGCTCTACAGGGGATAGCAATCAGCCCCAGCATTTT,CASSSTGDSNQPQHF
TRBJ1-5,TRBV28,NA,19,NA,TGTGCCAGCAGTTTATCTCGGATCGGTCGAGGGATTAGCAATCAGCCCCAGCATTTT,CASSLSRIGRGISNQPQHF
TRBJ2-2,TRBV7-9,NA,12,NA,TGTGCCAGCTCCGGGGAGGTCGGGGAGCTGTTTTTT,CASSGEVGELFF